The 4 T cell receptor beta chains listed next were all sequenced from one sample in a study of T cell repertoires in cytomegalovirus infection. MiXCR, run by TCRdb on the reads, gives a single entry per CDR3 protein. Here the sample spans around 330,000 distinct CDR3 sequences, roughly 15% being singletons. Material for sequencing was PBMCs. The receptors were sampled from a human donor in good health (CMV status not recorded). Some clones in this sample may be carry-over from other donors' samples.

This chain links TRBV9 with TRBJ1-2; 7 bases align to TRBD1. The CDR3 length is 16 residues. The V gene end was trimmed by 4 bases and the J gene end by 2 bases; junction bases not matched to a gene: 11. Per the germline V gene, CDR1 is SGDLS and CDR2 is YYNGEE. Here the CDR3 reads CASSTRPGRGNYGYTF. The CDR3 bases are TGTGCCAGCAGCACTCGACCGGGCAGGGGGAACTATGGCTACACCTTC.

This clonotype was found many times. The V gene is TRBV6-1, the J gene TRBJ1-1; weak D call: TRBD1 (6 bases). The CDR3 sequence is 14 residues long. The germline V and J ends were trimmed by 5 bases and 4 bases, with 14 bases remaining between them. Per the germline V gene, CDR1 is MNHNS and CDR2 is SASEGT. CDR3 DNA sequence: TGTGCCAGCAGTTCAGGGGTAGTTGCCACTGAAGCTTTCTTT. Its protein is CASSSGVVATEAFF.

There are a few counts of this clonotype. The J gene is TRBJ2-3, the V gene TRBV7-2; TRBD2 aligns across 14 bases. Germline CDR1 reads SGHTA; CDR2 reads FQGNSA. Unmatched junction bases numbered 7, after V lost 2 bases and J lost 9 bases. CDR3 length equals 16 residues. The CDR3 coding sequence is TGTGCCAGCAGCTTAAGACTAGCGGGGGGGCAAGGGACGCAGTATTTT. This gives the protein CASSLRLAGGQGTQYF.

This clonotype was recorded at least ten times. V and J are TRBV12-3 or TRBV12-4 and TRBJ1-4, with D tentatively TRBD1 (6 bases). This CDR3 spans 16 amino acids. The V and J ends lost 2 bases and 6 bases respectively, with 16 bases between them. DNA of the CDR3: TGTGCCAGCAGTTTACAGGTCTGGGGGCAAGATGAAAAACTGTTTTTT. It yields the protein CASSLQVWGQDEKLFF.